The 6 T cell receptor beta chains below all came from one sample that was sequenced in a study of T cells after yellow fever vaccination (dated by TCRdb to between 2018 and 2021). What the treatment or condition label conveys for this sample: live attenuated yellow fever vaccine strain. Receptor libraries were prepared by 5' RACE. The reads were generated on an Illumina HiSeq 2500. TCRdb reran the public reads through fastp at Q25 and MiXCR, keeping productive beta chains. Every CDR3 protein is listed once, alongside the most common genes and DNA of its rows. For this sample the table gives 500,000 to 650,000 distinct CDR3 sequences, of which roughly 17% were detected only once. Approximately 15% of the sample rests with the top ten. The sample was PBMCs, taken around 5 days after the first yellow fever vaccination. Every receptor here comes from a man younger than 30 who received the YFV17D yellow fever vaccine.

V usage is TRBV15 and J usage is TRBJ1-1; 8 nucleotides align to TRBD1. The CDR3 is 13 residues long. With V trimmed by 3 bases and J by 9 bases, 6 bases remained unmatched. Germline V CDR1 and CDR2: LNHNV, YYDKDF (reference sequence). This CDR3 reads CATSSQGQGKAFF. The DNA of the CDR3 is TGTGCCACCAGCAGTCAAGGACAGGGAAAAGCTTTCTTT.

The V gene is TRBV7-9, the J gene TRBJ1-1; 7 bases fit TRBD1. V dropped 1 base and J dropped 0; count of bases not matched to a gene: 8. From germline, CDR1 is SEHNR and CDR2 FQNEAQ (reference sequence). This CDR3 is built from 17 residues. CDR3 residues: CASSLEWPGQMNTEAFF. As DNA, the CDR3 is TGTGCCAGCAGCTTAGAGTGGCCGGGACAGATGAACACTGAAGCTTTCTTT.

The V gene is TRBV5-1, the J gene TRBJ1-4; 9 bases fit TRBD1. This CDR3 spans 17 amino acids. J gave up 4 bases and V 0 bases, and 7 bases lay outside the gene matches. CDR1 and CDR2 from the germline V gene are SGHRS and YFSETQ. CDR3 coding DNA: TGCGCCAGCAGCTTGGTAGCTGACAGGGGGGTTAATGAAAAACTGTTTTTT. Encoded protein: CASSLVADRGVNEKLFF.

The rearrangement uses TRBV6-1 and TRBJ1-5, with 10 nucleotides matching TRBD1. Germline V gives CDR1 MNHNS, CDR2 SASEGT. This CDR3 comprises 18 residues. V trimming: 6 bases; J trimming: 0 bases; junction bases outside the gene matches: 11. The CDR3 is CASRKRQGAGRSNQPQHF. Here the CDR3 DNA reads TGTGCCAGCAGAAAAAGACAGGGGGCTGGTCGTAGCAATCAGCCCCAGCATTTT.

V usage is TRBV12-5 and J usage is TRBJ2-1; no clear D. The germline V gene encodes CDR1 LGHNT and CDR2 FRNRAP. The CDR3 is 14 residues long. The V and J ends lost 4 bases and 0 bases respectively, with 7 bases between them. CDR3 in amino acids: CASGSGSSYNEQFF. CDR3 nucleotide sequence: TGTGCTAGTGGTTCCGGGTCCTCCTACAATGAGCAGTTCTTC.

Here the CDR3 reads CATRPGRTQETQYF. In DNA form, the CDR3 reads TGTGCCACCCGACCGGGACGTACCCAAGAGACCCAGTACTTC. V is TRBV6-2 or TRBV6-3 and J is TRBJ2-5, with D perhaps given as TRBD1 or TRBD2 (5 bases each). Trimming took off 10 bases at V and 1 base at J, with 16 bases between the two ends. The CDR3 contains 14 residues. Germline V gives CDR1 MNHEY, CDR2 SVGEGT.